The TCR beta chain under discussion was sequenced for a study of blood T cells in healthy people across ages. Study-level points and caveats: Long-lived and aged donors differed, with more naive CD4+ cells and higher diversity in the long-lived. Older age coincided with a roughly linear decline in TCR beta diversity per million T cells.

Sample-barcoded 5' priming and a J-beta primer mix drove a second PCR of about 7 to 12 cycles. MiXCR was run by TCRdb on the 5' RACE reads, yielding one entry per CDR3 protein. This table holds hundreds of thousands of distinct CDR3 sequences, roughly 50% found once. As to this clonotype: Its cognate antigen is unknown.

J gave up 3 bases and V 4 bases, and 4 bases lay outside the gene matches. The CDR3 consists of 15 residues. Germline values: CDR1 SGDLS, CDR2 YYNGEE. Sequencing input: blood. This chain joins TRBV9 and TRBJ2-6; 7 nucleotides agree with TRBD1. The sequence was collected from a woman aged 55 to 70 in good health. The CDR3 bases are TGTGCCAGCAGCAAAGACAGGGTTGGGGCCAACGTCCTGACTTTC. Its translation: CASSKDRVGANVLTF. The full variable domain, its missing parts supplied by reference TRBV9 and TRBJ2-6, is DSGVTQTPKHLITATGQRVTLRCSPRSGDLSVYWYQQSLDQGLQFLIQYYNGEERAKGNILERFSAQQFPDLHSELNLSSLELGDSALYFCASSKDRVGANVLTFGAGSRLTVL.